This T cell receptor beta chain was retrieved from a study of shared clonotypes between healthy human individuals. CD4+ cells underwent separation, giving CD45RA+ naive and CD45RA-negative memory subsets. With 8 bases removed from V and 4 bases from J, the gap between germline ends came to 21 bases. This CDR3 has 17 residues. The germline V gene encodes CDR1 SNHLY and CDR2 FYNNEI. Sequenced by immunoSEQ multiplex PCR; TCRdb stores in-frame clones only, minus some. The profile shows about 1 million clones, roughly 75% of them singletons. Specimen: memory CD4+ T cells sorted from blood. Subset here: CD45RA-negative fraction. The chain employs TRBV2 and TRBJ2-6; no firm D call. This TCR derives from a man younger than 30 in good health. The CDR3 nucleotides read TGTGCCAGCCTGAGGAACGGCGTACCCGGGGGGGCCAACGTCCTGACTTTC. Translating it yields CASLRNGVPGGANVLTF.